This T cell receptor (beta chain) was sequenced in a study of control samples from healthy donors and cancer patients. Sequencing used immunoSEQ multiplex PCR; TCRdb keeps in-frame clones, though not all of them. The sample holds 100,000 to 150,000 clones, roughly 89% seen once. The ends were cut back, 5 bases at V and 0 bases at J, with 15 bases in the middle. This CDR3 region has 17 residues. The germline CDR1 and CDR2 sequences are SGHNT and YYREEE (reference sequence). This receptor was obtained from a man aged 18 to 30 in good health. The sequencing sample was made of blood. The J gene is TRBJ2-6, the V gene TRBV5-4; tentative D call: TRBD2 (7 bases). CDR3 in DNA: TGTGCCAGCAGTGGGGGGGCAGGGCCCTCTGGGGCCAACGTCCTGACTTTC. Translating gives CASSGGAGPSGANVLTF.